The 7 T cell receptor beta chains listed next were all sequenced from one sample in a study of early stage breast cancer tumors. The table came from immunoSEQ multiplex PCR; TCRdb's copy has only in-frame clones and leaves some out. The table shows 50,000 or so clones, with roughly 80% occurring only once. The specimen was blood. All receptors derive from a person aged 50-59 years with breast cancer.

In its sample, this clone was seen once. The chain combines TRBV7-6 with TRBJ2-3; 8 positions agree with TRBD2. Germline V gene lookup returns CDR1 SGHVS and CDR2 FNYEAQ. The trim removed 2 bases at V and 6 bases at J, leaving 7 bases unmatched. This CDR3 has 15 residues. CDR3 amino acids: CASSLLRAGADTQYF. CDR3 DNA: TGTGCCAGCAGCTTATTGAGAGCGGGGGCGGATACGCAGTATTTT.

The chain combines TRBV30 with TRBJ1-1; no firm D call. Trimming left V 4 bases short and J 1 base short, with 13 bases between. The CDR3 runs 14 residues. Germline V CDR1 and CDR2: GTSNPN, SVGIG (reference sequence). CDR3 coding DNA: TGTGCCTGGAAGGTCGGCTCCAAGAACACTGAAGCTTTCTTT. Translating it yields CAWKVGSKNTEAFF. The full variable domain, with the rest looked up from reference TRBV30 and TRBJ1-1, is SQTIHQWPATLVQPVGSPLSLECTVEGTSNPNLYWYRQAAGRGLQLLFYSVGIGQISSEVPQNLSASRPQDRQFILSSKKLLLSDSGFYLCAWKVGSKNTEAFFGQGTRLTVV.

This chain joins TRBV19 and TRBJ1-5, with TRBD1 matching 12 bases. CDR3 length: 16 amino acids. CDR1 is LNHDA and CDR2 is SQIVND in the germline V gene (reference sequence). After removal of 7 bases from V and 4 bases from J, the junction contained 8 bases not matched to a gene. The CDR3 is CASTSRDRGLNQPQHF. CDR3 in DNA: TGTGCCAGTACTTCCCGGGACAGGGGGCTGAATCAGCCCCAGCATTTT.

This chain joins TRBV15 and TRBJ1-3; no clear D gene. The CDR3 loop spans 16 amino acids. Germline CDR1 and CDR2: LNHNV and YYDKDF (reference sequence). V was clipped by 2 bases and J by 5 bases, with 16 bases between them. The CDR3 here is CATSRPTDLVRNTIYF. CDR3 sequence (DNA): TGTGCCACCAGCAGACCCACCGACCTAGTGAGAAACACCATATATTTT.

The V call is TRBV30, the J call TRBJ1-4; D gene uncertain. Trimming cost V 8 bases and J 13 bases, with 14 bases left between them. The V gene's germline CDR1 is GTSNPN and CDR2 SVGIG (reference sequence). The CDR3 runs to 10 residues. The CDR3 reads CALDGRRLFF. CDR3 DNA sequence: TGTGCCCTCGACGGGCGAAGACTGTTTTTT.

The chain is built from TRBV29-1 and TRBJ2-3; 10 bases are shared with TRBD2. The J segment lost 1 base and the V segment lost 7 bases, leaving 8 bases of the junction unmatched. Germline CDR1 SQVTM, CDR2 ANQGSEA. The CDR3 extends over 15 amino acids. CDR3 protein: CSGAASGGRTDTQYF. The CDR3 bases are TGCAGCGGTGCGGCTAGCGGGGGCCGCACAGATACGCAGTATTTT.

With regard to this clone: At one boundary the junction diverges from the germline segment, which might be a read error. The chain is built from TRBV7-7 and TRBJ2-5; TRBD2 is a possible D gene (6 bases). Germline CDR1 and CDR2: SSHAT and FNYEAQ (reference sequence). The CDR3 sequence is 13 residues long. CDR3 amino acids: CASSPREQETQYF. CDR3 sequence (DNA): TGTGCTAGCAGCCCTCGGGAGCAAGAGACCCAGTACTTC.